This T cell receptor beta chain is drawn from a study of beta chain features in type 1 diabetes. By way of CD45RO/CCR7/CD25/CD127/CD95/CD27, the CD4+ regulatory, stem cell-like memory, central memory and naive cells were sorted. Sequencing targeted expressed TCRB transcripts, as all isolated RNA had been reverse transcribed. Using immunoSEQ multiplex PCR, the repertoire was profiled, and TCRdb retains in-frame clones only, with some absent. The sample yields about 930,000 clones, roughly 15% seen once. This clone was counted between two and nine times. Its antigen is not known. Study-wide results and caveats: The influence of HLA type on TCRB rearrangement stayed undetermined. Researchers reported that naive, central memory and Treg TCRB repertoires appeared more similar in patients than in healthy donors.

The length of the CDR3 is 15 residues. The J segment lost 8 bases and the V segment lost 1 base, leaving 6 bases of the junction unmatched. Per the germline V gene, CDR1 is SGHTA and CDR2 is FQGNSA. The chain combines TRBV7-2 with TRBJ1-4, with 8 bases matching TRBD1. This receptor was obtained from a woman younger than 35 in good health. Sequencing was carried out using naive CD4+ T cells from blood. This chain's CDR3 is CASSLGQGAPEKLFF. The CDR3 nucleotides read TGTGCCAGCAGCTTAGGTCAGGGGGCCCCGGAAAAACTGTTTTTT.